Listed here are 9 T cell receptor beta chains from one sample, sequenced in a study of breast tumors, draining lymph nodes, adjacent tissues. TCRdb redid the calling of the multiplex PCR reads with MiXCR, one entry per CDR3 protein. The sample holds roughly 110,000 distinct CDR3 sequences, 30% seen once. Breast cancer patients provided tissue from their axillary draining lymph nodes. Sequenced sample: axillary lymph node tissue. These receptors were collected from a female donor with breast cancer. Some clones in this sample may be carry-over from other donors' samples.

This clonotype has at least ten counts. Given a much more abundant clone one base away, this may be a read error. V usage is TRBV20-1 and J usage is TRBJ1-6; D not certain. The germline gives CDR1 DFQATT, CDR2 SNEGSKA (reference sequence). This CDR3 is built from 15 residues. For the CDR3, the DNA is TGCAGTGCCGTCACCGGGAGCTCCTATACTTCACCCCTCCACTTT. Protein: CSAVTGSSYTSPLHF.

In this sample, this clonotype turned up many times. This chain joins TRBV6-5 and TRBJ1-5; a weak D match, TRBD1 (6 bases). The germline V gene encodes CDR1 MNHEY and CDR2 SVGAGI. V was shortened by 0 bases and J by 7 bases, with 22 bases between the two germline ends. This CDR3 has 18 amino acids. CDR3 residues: CASSYSYGGRGKGQPQHF. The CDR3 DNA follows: TGTGCCAGCAGTTACTCATATGGGGGCAGGGGTAAAGGGCAGCCCCAGCATTTT.

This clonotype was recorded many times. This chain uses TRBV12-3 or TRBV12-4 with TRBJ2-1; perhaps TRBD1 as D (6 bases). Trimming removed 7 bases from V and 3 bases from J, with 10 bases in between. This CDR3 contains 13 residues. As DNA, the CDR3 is TGTGCCAGCAAAATCAGGGGCTACAATGAGCAGTTCTTC. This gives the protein CASKIRGYNEQFF.

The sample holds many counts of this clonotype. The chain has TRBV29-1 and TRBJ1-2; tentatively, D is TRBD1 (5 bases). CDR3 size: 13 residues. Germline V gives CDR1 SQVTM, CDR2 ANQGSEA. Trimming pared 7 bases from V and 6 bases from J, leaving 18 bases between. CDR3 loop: CSGRGTGLNGYTF. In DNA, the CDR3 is TGCAGCGGCAGAGGTACAGGTCTGAATGGCTACACCTTC.

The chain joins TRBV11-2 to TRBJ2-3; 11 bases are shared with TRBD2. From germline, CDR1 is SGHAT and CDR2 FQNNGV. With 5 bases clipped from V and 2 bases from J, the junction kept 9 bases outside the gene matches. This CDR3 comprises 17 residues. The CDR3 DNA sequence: TGTGCCAGCAGCCAGGGACTAGCGGCGGGTGACACAGATACGCAGTATTTT. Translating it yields CASSQGLAAGDTDTQYF.

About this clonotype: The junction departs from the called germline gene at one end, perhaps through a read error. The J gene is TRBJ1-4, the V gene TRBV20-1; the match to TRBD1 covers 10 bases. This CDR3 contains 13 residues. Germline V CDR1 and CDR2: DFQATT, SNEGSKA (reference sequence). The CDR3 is CGAPDRGNEKLFF. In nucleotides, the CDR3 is TGCGGTGCTCCGGACAGGGGGAACGAAAAACTGTTTTTT.

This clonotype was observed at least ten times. The CDR3 coding sequence is TGTGCCACCAGCAGAGATTTACAGGGAGCCTACAATGAGCAGTTCTTC. Its protein product is CATSRDLQGAYNEQFF. V usage is TRBV15 and J usage is TRBJ2-1; D is perhaps TRBD1 (6 bases). CDR3 size: 16 residues. The ends were cut back, 0 bases at V and 2 bases at J, with 11 bases in the middle. Germline V gene lookup returns CDR1 LNHNV and CDR2 YYDKDF (reference sequence). Using reference TRBV15 and TRBJ2-1 for the parts outside the CDR3, the full variable domain is DAMVIQNPRYQVTQFGKPVTLSCSQTLNHNVMYWYQQKSSQAPKLLFHYYDKDFNNEADTPDNFQSRRPNTSFCFLDIRSPGLGDTAMYLCATSRDLQGAYNEQFFGPGTRLTVL.

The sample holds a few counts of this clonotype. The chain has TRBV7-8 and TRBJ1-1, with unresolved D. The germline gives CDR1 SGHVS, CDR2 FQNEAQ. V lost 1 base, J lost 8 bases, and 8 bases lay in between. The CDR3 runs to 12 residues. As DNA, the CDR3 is TGTGCCAGCAGCTTAGACTACGGCGAAGCTTTCTTT. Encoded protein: CASSLDYGEAFF.

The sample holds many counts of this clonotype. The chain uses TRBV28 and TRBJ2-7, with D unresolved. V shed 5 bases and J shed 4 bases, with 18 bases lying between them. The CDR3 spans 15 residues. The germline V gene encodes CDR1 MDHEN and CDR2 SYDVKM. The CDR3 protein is CASSAGKGWEYEQYF. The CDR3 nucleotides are TGTGCCAGCAGTGCCGGAAAAGGGTGGGAATACGAGCAGTACTTC.